The 5 T cell receptor beta chains reported below all come from one sample, sequenced in a study of OX40 agonist ivuxolimab in advanced cancers. TCRdb keeps only in-frame clones here, not all; method: immunoSEQ multiplex PCR. The table records about 66,000 clones, roughly 81% of them present only once. The sequencing used CD4+ or CD8+ T cells sorted from blood, collected in a trial of the OX40 agonist ivuxolimab. Receptor source: an adult with an advanced solid tumor such as melanoma, head and neck, liver or kidney cancer.

V usage is TRBV11-2 and J usage is TRBJ2-1, with TRBD2 as a possible D gene (7 bases). The CDR3 totals 15 residues. Germline V lookup: CDR1 SGHAT, CDR2 FQNNGV. Trimming pared 3 bases from V and 4 bases from J, leaving 13 bases between. CDR3 nucleotide sequence: TGTGCCAGCAGCTTTAGGGCGGGGGCTTACAATGAGCAGTTCTTC. It encodes CASSFRAGAYNEQFF. Supplemented by reference TRBV11-2 and TRBJ2-1, the full variable domain reads EAGVAQSPRYKIIEKRQSVAFWCNPISGHATLYWYQQILGQGPKLLIQFQNNGVVDDSQLPKDRFSAERLKGVDSTLKIQPAKLEDSAVYLCASSFRAGAYNEQFFGPGTRLTVL.

J is TRBJ2-3 and V is TRBV27; unclear D gene. Trimming cost V 9 bases and J 2 bases, with 15 bases left between them. The CDR3 contains 14 residues. Germline V gene sequence: CDR1 MNHEY, CDR2 SMNVEV (reference sequence). The CDR3 loop reads CARPGNHTTDTQYF. The CDR3 DNA sequence: TGTGCCAGACCGGGTAACCATACCACAGATACGCAGTATTTT.

This clone has a handful of counts. The chain joins TRBV4-1 to TRBJ1-3; D remains ambiguous. V lost 4 bases and J lost 4, with 8 bases in between. Germline-derived CDR1 and CDR2 are MGHRA and YSYEKL. This CDR3 comprises 13 residues. The CDR3 DNA reads as TGCGCCAGCAGCCCAGTGTCAGGAAACACCATATATTTT. Protein: CASSPVSGNTIYF.

This chain uses TRBV4-1 with TRBJ2-7; D is ambiguous. From germline, CDR1 is MGHRA and CDR2 YSYEKL. Trimming removed 0 bases from V and 2 bases from J, with 11 bases in between. This CDR3 has 15 residues. The DNA of the CDR3 is TGCGCCAGCAGCCAAGATGACCACGTAGCCTACGAGCAGTACTTC. Translated, it gives CASSQDDHVAYEQYF.

The chain employs TRBV4-1 and TRBJ1-6, with unresolved D. Trimming left V 4 bases short and J 4 bases short, with 14 bases between. The CDR3 consists of 16 residues. CDR1 MGHRA and CDR2 YSYEKL come from the germline V gene. This CDR3 reads CASSPGLPRYNSPLHF. The CDR3 DNA reads TGCGCCAGCAGCCCTGGCCTCCCGCGATATAATTCACCCCTCCACTTT.